This entry lists 27 T cell receptor beta chains sequenced from one sample in a study of blood T cells in healthy people across ages. Together with a sample-barcoded 5' primer, a J-beta primer mix was included in a second PCR lasting roughly 6 to 12 cycles. TCRdb re-analysed the 5' RACE reads in MiXCR, keeping a single row per CDR3 protein. The sample yields 790,000 or so distinct CDR3 sequences, approximately 53% seen once. What was sequenced was blood. The receptor set was obtained from a middle-aged man in good health.

The table lists this clonotype with a count of one. The rearrangement uses TRBV29-1 and TRBJ2-3, with 14 positions matching TRBD2. V was clipped by 5 bases and J by 14 bases; unmatched bases: 12. This CDR3 contains 14 residues. The V gene's germline CDR1 is SQVTM and CDR2 ANQGSEA. The CDR3 spells CSVTDNLGTSGRYF. The CDR3 DNA is TGCAGCGTTACCGACAACCTAGGGACTAGCGGGAGGTATTTT.

The chain links TRBV6-5 to TRBJ1-2; no definite D call. Germline V gene lookup returns CDR1 MNHEY and CDR2 SVGAGI. The CDR3 has 15 residues. V lost 4 bases and J lost 0, with 12 bases in between. Here the CDR3 DNA reads TGTGCCAGCAGTTCCTTGGGCTCGCCTAACTATGGCTACACCTTC. This sequence encodes CASSSLGSPNYGYTF.

The rearrangement joins TRBV11-2 to TRBJ2-3; 9 bases are a match to TRBD1. This CDR3 is built from 17 residues. J gave up 0 bases and V 5 bases, and 9 bases lay outside the gene matches. Germline V lookup: CDR1 SGHAT, CDR2 FQNNGV. CDR3 amino acids: CASSPGTGTPSTDTQYF. CDR3 in DNA: TGTGCCAGCAGCCCGGGGACAGGGACTCCTAGCACAGATACGCAGTATTTT.

This clonotype was observed a handful of times. The chain is built from TRBV27 and TRBJ2-5, with 7 bases matching TRBD1. The J segment lost 4 bases and the V segment lost 5 bases, leaving 13 bases of the junction unmatched. Germline V gene data show CDR1 as MNHEY and CDR2 as SMNVEV (reference sequence). This CDR3 spans 16 amino acids. In DNA, the CDR3 is TGTGCCAGCAGTCCACTCCCCGGGACAGATGGAGAGACCCAGTACTTC. Translation: CASSPLPGTDGETQYF.

This clonotype was observed a handful of times. The J gene is TRBJ1-4, the V gene TRBV7-9, with D tentatively TRBD1 (5 bases). The CDR3 has 15 amino acids. Germline CDR1 reads SEHNR; CDR2 reads FQNEAQ (reference sequence). Deletions cut 5 bases from V and 8 bases from J, with 18 bases between. The CDR3 protein is CASSPRDRVNEKLFF. CDR3 nucleotide sequence: TGTGCCAGCAGCCCCCGGGACCGCGTAAACGAAAAACTGTTTTTT.

In the case of this clonotype: One end of the junction is discordant with germline, which a read error may explain. The chain carries TRBV13 and TRBJ2-4, with D perhaps given as TRBD1 or TRBD2 (5 bases each). CDR1 is PRHDT and CDR2 is FYEKMQ in the germline V gene (reference sequence). This CDR3 region has 16 residues. The CDR3 here is CARSPGRTIAGNIQCF. The CDR3 coding sequence is TGTGCCAGAAGCCCGGGACGGACAATTGCCGGCAACATTCAGTGCTTC.

This clonotype has a handful of counts. The V gene is TRBV29-1, the J gene TRBJ2-1; 7 bases agree with TRBD1. J was trimmed by 5 bases and V by 6 bases; bases with no gene match: 7. Germline-derived CDR1 and CDR2 are SQVTM and ANQGSEA. The CDR3 runs to 13 residues. CDR3 in DNA: TGCAGCGTAAAGGGGGCTTCCCACAATGAGCAGTTCTTC. Its translation is CSVKGASHNEQFF.

The chain combines TRBV27 with TRBJ2-7; perhaps TRBD1 as D (5 bases). The CDR3 extends over 14 amino acids. The germline V and J ends were trimmed by 8 bases and 6 bases, with 20 bases remaining between them. Germline values: CDR1 MNHEY, CDR2 SMNVEV (reference sequence). The CDR3 here is CASRTQAGWSEQYF. CDR3 in DNA: TGTGCCAGCCGAACCCAGGCAGGGTGGAGCGAGCAGTACTTC.

The chain is built from TRBV7-3 and TRBJ2-7; D may be TRBD2 (6 bases). The CDR3 extends over 13 amino acids. The germline V and J ends were trimmed by 0 bases and 6 bases, with 9 bases remaining between them. Germline V lookup: CDR1 SGHTA, CDR2 FQGTGA. The CDR3 protein is CASSLTGGTEQYF. The CDR3 bases are TGTGCCAGCAGCTTAACGGGGGGAACCGAGCAGTACTTC.

This sequence joins TRBV5-5 and TRBJ2-5; 7 nucleotides agree with TRBD2. Germline trimming cut 3 bases from V and 11 bases from J; bases unmatched to any gene: 10. The germline gives CDR1 SGHKS, CDR2 YYEKEE (reference sequence). CDR3 size: 13 residues. The CDR3 loop reads CASSSDPTREQYF. CDR3 DNA: TGTGCCAGCAGCTCCGACCCGACGCGGGAGCAGTACTTC.

This clonotype was seen at least ten times. The junction and the germline gene differ at one end; a read error may be behind it. The chain has TRBV5-1 and TRBJ2-3; D ambiguous. CDR1 is SGHRS and CDR2 is YFSETQ in the germline V gene. This CDR3 region has 13 residues. CDR3 loop: CASSLDSTDTQYF. The CDR3 DNA reads as TGTGCCAGCAGCTTAGATAGCACAGATACGCAGTATTTT.

The V gene is TRBV6-1, the J gene TRBJ1-4, with D possibly matching TRBD1 (5 bases). Trimming left V 4 bases short and J 8 bases short, with 11 bases between. Germline CDR1 MNHNS, CDR2 SASEGT. The CDR3 contains 13 residues. CDR3 in amino acids: CASSGGIDEKLFF. The CDR3 DNA reads TGTGCCAGCAGTGGGGGCATCGACGAAAAACTGTTTTTT.

This clonotype was counted ten times or more. This chain connects TRBV29-1 to TRBJ2-1; D might be TRBD2 (5 bases). Germline CDR1 is SQVTM and CDR2 is ANQGSEA. The CDR3 totals 14 residues. Trimming took 7 bases from V and 6 from J, leaving 19 bases between them. CDR3 protein: CSASLQRGGNEQFF. The CDR3 DNA sequence: TGCAGCGCTTCCCTTCAGAGAGGAGGCAATGAGCAGTTCTTC.

The CDR3 reads CASRGSLNTEAFF. The DNA for the CDR3 is TGTGCCAGCAGGGGGAGCTTGAACACTGAAGCTTTCTTT. The chain couples TRBV2 to TRBJ1-1; D not resolved. CDR1 and CDR2 (germline): SNHLY, FYNNEI. This CDR3 has 13 amino acids. With 6 bases removed from V and 0 bases from J, the gap between germline ends came to 8 bases. Using reference TRBV2 and TRBJ1-1 for the parts outside the CDR3, the full variable domain is EPEVTQTPSHQVTQMGQEVILRCVPISNHLYFYWYRQILGQKVEFLVSFYNNEISEKSEIFDDQFSVERPDGSNFTLKIRSTKLEDSAMYFCASRGSLNTEAFFGQGTRLTVV.

In this sample, this clonotype turned up once. The V and J genes are TRBV10-3 and TRBJ2-2; 9 nucleotides align to TRBD1. The CDR3 covers 15 residues. J lost 1 base, V lost 4 bases, and 1 base had no gene match. The germline V gene has CDR1 ENHRY and CDR2 SYGVKD. The chain's CDR3 is CAISAGQGNTGELFF. In DNA form, the CDR3 reads TGTGCCATCAGTGCGGGACAGGGGAACACCGGGGAGCTGTTTTTT.

This clonotype was observed a handful of times. Here the CDR3 reads CASSLTSAVSGEHSYEQYF. Written as DNA, the CDR3 is TGTGCCAGCAGCTTAACGTCAGCCGTTTCAGGGGAGCACTCCTACGAGCAGTACTTC. The chain has TRBV7-3 and TRBJ2-7; TRBD1 might be the D (6 bases). CDR1 SGHTA and CDR2 FQGTGA come from the germline V gene. With 0 bases removed from V and 0 bases from J, the gap between germline ends came to 21 bases. There are 19 residues in the CDR3.

The chain joins TRBV5-1 to TRBJ1-4; maybe TRBD1 (5 bases). V dropped 3 bases and J dropped 4 bases, with 13 bases sitting between them. This CDR3 is built from 15 residues. Germline-derived CDR1 and CDR2 are SGHRS and YFSETQ. CDR3 DNA sequence: TGCGCCAGCAGCTCCCAGGGCGGATATAATGAAAAACTGTTTTTT. Amino acids: CASSSQGGYNEKLFF.

V gene TRBV28 combines with J gene TRBJ2-2, with TRBD1 matching over 8 bases. Germline trimming cut 9 bases from V and 6 bases from J; bases unmatched to any gene: 6. This CDR3 comprises 13 residues. Germline V lookup: CDR1 MDHEN, CDR2 SYDVKM. The CDR3 sequence is CARTGASSGELFF. In nucleotides, the CDR3 is TGTGCCAGGACAGGGGCGTCGTCCGGGGAGCTGTTTTTT.

This clonotype came up a few times. The V gene is TRBV11-2, the J gene TRBJ1-2; 10 bases fit TRBD1. The CDR3 length is 15 residues. In germline, CDR1 is SGHAT, CDR2 FQNNGV. The V gene end was trimmed by 4 bases and the J gene end by 6 bases; junction bases not matched to a gene: 8. CDR3: CASSSPTGGSDGYTF. CDR3 nucleotides: TGTGCCAGCAGCTCACCGACAGGGGGCTCGGATGGCTACACCTTC.

The V gene is TRBV2, the J gene TRBJ2-7, with 11 bases that match TRBD2. The CDR3 length is 13 residues. V shed 8 bases and J 1 base; nucleotides not matched to a gene: 1. Germline V gene sequence: CDR1 SNHLY, CDR2 FYNNEI. The CDR3: CASPSGGSYEQYF. The DNA of the CDR3 is TGTGCCAGCCCTAGCGGGGGGTCCTACGAGCAGTACTTC.

This chain connects TRBV24-1 to TRBJ2-3, with 7 positions matching TRBD1. Germline V gene data show CDR1 as KGHDR and CDR2 as SFDVKD. J lost 5 bases, V lost 4 bases, and 8 bases had no gene match. This CDR3 comprises 15 residues. CDR3 nucleotides: TGTGCCACCAGTGACGCTACTACAGGGGTAGATACGCAGTATTTT. Its protein is CATSDATTGVDTQYF.

The rearrangement joins TRBV28 to TRBJ2-3, with D hard to call. Per germline, CDR1 MDHEN and CDR2 SYDVKM. Between the trimmed V and J ends, which lost 6 bases and 2 bases, there was a span of 15 bases. This CDR3 region has 15 residues. The CDR3 sequence: CASSLPVGSTDTQYF. CDR3 bases: TGTGCCAGCAGCCTCCCAGTGGGTTCCACAGATACGCAGTATTTT.

This rearrangement joins TRBV4-2 to TRBJ1-4; 10 bases line up with TRBD1. Germline trimming cut 1 base from V and 11 bases from J; bases unmatched to any gene: 7. Germline V gene sequence: CDR1 LGHNA, CDR2 YNFKEQ. The CDR3 loop spans 15 amino acids. CDR3 in DNA: TGTGCCAGCAGCCAAGGGGACAGGGGACTAGCTAAACTGTTTTTT. Its translation is CASSQGDRGLAKLFF.

This sequence joins TRBV12-3 or TRBV12-4 and TRBJ1-4; 8 bases fit TRBD1. The CDR3 length is 15 residues. Germline trimming cut 4 bases from V and 6 bases from J; bases unmatched to any gene: 7. The CDR3 sequence is CASSSRTGWDEKLFF. The CDR3 DNA reads as TGTGCCAGCAGTTCGCGGACAGGGTGGGATGAAAAACTGTTTTTT.

This clonotype occurred a few times. This chain joins TRBV20-1 and TRBJ2-7; 14 nucleotides match TRBD2. In germline, CDR1 is DFQATT, CDR2 SNEGSKA (reference sequence). V shed 2 bases, J shed 7 bases, and the junction held 13 bases outside the gene matches. The CDR3 runs 17 residues. The CDR3 loop is CSARMWRLAGGPGEQYF. The CDR3 DNA reads TGCAGTGCTAGAATGTGGAGACTAGCGGGAGGGCCGGGGGAGCAGTACTTC.

The chain carries TRBV11-2 and TRBJ2-5; the D gene could be TRBD1 or TRBD2 (6 bases each). Germline assignment: CDR1 SGHAT and CDR2 FQNNGV. The CDR3 runs 16 residues. V was clipped by 5 bases and J by 5 bases, with 21 bases between them. The CDR3 loop is CASSHPRGLLPETQYF. Here the CDR3 DNA reads TGTGCCAGCAGCCATCCCCGGGGGCTCCTCCCTGAGACCCAGTACTTC.

In nucleotides, the CDR3 is TGTGCCAGCAGGAAACCGGGACAGGCGGGGGAAGAGACCCAGTACTTC. It yields the protein CASRKPGQAGEETQYF. V is TRBV28 and J is TRBJ2-5; D may be TRBD1 (8 bases). The CDR3 has 16 residues. Trimming took off 6 bases at V and 3 bases at J, with 20 bases between the two ends. From germline, CDR1 is MDHEN and CDR2 SYDVKM.